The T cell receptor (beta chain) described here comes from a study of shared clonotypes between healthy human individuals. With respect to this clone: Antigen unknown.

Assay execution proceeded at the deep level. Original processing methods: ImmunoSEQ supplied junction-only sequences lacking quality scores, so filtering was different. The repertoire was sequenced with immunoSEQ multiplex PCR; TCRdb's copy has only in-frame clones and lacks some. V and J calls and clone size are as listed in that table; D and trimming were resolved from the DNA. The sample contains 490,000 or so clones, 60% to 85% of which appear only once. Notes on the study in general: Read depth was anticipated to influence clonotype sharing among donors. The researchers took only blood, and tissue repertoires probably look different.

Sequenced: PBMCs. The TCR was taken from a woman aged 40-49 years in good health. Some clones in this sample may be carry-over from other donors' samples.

Here the CDR3 reads CASSQVSGNTIYF. For the CDR3, the DNA is TGTGCCAGCTCCCAGGTCTCTGGAAACACCATATATTTT. This chain connects TRBV7-2 to TRBJ1-3; D is unclear. The CDR3 sequence is 13 residues long. V lost 8 bases, J lost 0 bases, and 8 bases lay in between. Germline loops: CDR1 SGHTA, CDR2 FQGNSA.